This note documents a single TCR beta chain sequence. The CDR3 is 12 amino acids. Looked up from germline, CDR1 is SNHLY and CDR2 is FYNNEI. V was shortened by 6 bases and J by 7 bases, with 9 bases between the two germline ends. This sample stems from a study of blood T cell repertoires in COVID-19. The overall study: The samples span acute and convalescent COVID-19 from the United States, Italy and Spain. Sample material is recorded as cDNA or gDNA derived from T cells, B-cell-depleted T cells, or PBMCs.

Measured with immunoSEQ multiplex PCR; TCRdb has only the in-frame clones, and not every one. The sample contains about 80,000 clones, more than 80% of which appear only once. The source of this sequence is a human donor in a cohort sampled during active COVID-19. The rearrangement uses TRBV2 and TRBJ1-4; weak D call: TRBD1 (5 bases). The specimen was peripheral blood. CDR3 loop: CASSRDSEKLFF. The CDR3 DNA sequence: TGTGCCAGCAGCAGGGATAGTGAAAAACTGTTTTTT.